These 4 T cell receptor beta chains were sequenced from one sample in a study of cytomegalovirus exposure and HLA in healthy donors. The primer mix had 60 Vbeta and 13 Jbeta primers. The protocol was immunoSEQ multiplex PCR, while the TCRdb copy is restricted to in-frame clones and leaves out a portion. The sample lists about 170,000 clones, 70% to 85% occurring once. Material: PBMCs. The source of these receptors is a human donor in good health.

This chain links TRBV4-1 with TRBJ2-7, with D tentatively TRBD2 (5 bases). CDR1 and CDR2 from the germline V gene are MGHRA and YSYEKL. Trimming left V 1 base short and J 1 base short, with 11 bases between. This CDR3 has 15 residues. CDR3 sequence: CASSQVTPGSYEQYF. The DNA for the CDR3 is TGCGCCAGCAGCCAAGTTACCCCGGGGTCCTACGAGCAGTACTTC.

This chain links TRBV7-9 with TRBJ2-1; 13 nucleotides agree with TRBD2. V dropped 4 bases and J dropped 7; count of bases not matched to a gene: 10. This CDR3 has 17 residues. The germline CDR1 and CDR2 sequences are SEHNR and FQNEAQ (reference sequence). CDR3 coding DNA: TGTGCCAGCAGCTCGGCCTCACTAGCGGGGGGGTATAATGAGCAGTTCTTC. It codes for CASSSASLAGGYNEQFF.

CDR3 bases: TGTGCCAGCAGTTACGACCTACAGGGCTACGAGCAGTACTTC. Its translation is CASSYDLQGYEQYF. V gene TRBV6-5 combines with J gene TRBJ2-7; a weak D match, TRBD1 (6 bases). V lost 2 bases and J 3 bases, leaving 11 bases between the germline ends. This CDR3 is built from 14 residues. Germline V gene sequence: CDR1 MNHEY, CDR2 SVGAGI.

This clone was counted a few times. The chain is built from TRBV19 and TRBJ2-1; D perhaps matches TRBD1 (5 bases). Germline V CDR1 and CDR2: LNHDA, SQIVND (reference sequence). Trimming took off 3 bases at V and 6 bases at J, with 12 bases between the two ends. The CDR3 has 14 residues. CDR3 in DNA: TGTGCCAGTAGTATCGACAGAGTGACCAATGAGCAGTTCTTC. This codes for CASSIDRVTNEQFF. The complete variable domain, with remaining parts taken from reference TRBV19 and TRBJ2-1, reads DGGITQSPKYLFRKEGQNVTLSCEQNLNHDAMYWYRQDPGQGLRLIYYSQIVNDFQKGDIAEGYSVSREKKESFPLTVTSAQKNPTAFYLCASSIDRVTNEQFFGPGTRLTVL.